These T cell receptor beta chains were read from a single sample in a study of cytomegalovirus exposure and HLA in healthy donors. Clones were sequenced by immunoSEQ multiplex PCR, and TCRdb holds only the in-frame ones, with some missing. The table lists fewer than 150,000 clones, over 70% of them singletons. Sequenced input: PBMCs. The receptor set was obtained from a man in his forties in good health and CMV-seropositive. The CDR3 runs from the conserved cysteine through the conserved F or W. D genes are given only for firm matches. Rows may omit the clone size; those that give it use once, few, many or a size class.

D gene: TRBD2; V gene: TRBV5-4; J gene: TRBJ2-7; clone size: .; CDR3 DNA: TGTGCCAGCAGCTCGCTAGCGGGAGCCCACGAGCAGTACTTC; CDR3 protein: CASSSLAGAHEQYF
D gene: .; V gene: TRBV21-1; J gene: TRBJ2-7; clone size: .; CDR3 DNA: TGTGCCAGCAGCAAAGGAGCCAGGACGGGGGTCTACGAGCAGTACTTC; CDR3 protein: CASSKGARTGVYEQYF
D gene: .; V gene: TRBV10-2; J gene: TRBJ2-3; clone size: .; CDR3 DNA: TGCGCCAGCACAAACTACCGAACGGCAGATACGCAGTATTTT; CDR3 protein: CASTNYRTADTQYF
D gene: .; V gene: TRBV19; J gene: TRBJ1-5; clone size: .; CDR3 DNA: TGTGCCAGTAGTATAGTTGGACAAGCGCAGCCCCAGCATTTT; CDR3 protein: CASSIVGQAQPQHF
D gene: .; V gene: TRBV4-1; J gene: TRBJ2-3; clone size: once; CDR3 DNA: TGCGCCAGCAGCCAAGATCAGGCAGGCACAGATACGCAGTATTTT; CDR3 protein: CASSQDQAGTDTQYF
D gene: TRBD2; V gene: TRBV27; J gene: TRBJ2-1; clone size: .; CDR3 DNA: TGTGCCAGCAGCCTTAGACTAGCTAGCTATGAGCAGTTCTTC; CDR3 protein: CASSLRLASYEQFF
D gene: .; V gene: TRBV27; J gene: TRBJ1-5; clone size: .; CDR3 DNA: TGTGCCAGCCAGGGTGGTAGCCAGCCCCAGCATTTT; CDR3 protein: CASQGGSQPQHF
D gene: .; V gene: TRBV19; J gene: TRBJ2-7; clone size: few; CDR3 DNA: TGTGCCAGTAGTATAGCTCCAAGTAGCTTCTACGAGCAGTACTTC; CDR3 protein: CASSIAPSSFYEQYF
D gene: .; V gene: TRBV27; J gene: TRBJ1-1; clone size: few; CDR3 DNA: TGTGCCAGCAGTCCTAGTGAGGGAGGGTACACTGAAGCTTTCTTT; CDR3 protein: CASSPSEGGYTEAFF
D gene: TRBD1; V gene: TRBV23-1; J gene: TRBJ2-2; clone size: .; CDR3 DNA: TGCGCCAGCAGTCACGACAGGGGGTTTACGAACACCGGGGAGCTGTTTTTT; CDR3 protein: CASSHDRGFTNTGELFF
D gene: .; V gene: TRBV28; J gene: TRBJ1-4; clone size: few; CDR3 DNA: TGTGCCAGCAGTCTGTTTTCACAGCATGAAAAACTGTTTTTT; CDR3 protein: CASSLFSQHEKLFF
D gene: TRBD2; V gene: TRBV6-1; J gene: TRBJ2-7; clone size: once; CDR3 DNA: TGTGCCAGCACCGGACTAGCGGGCTACGAGCAGTACTTC; CDR3 protein: CASTGLAGYEQYF
D gene: TRBD1; V gene: TRBV5-1; J gene: TRBJ2-2; clone size: .; CDR3 DNA: TGCGCCAGCAGCCCCGGGACAGCCCGCACCGGGGAGCTGTTTTTT; CDR3 protein: CASSPGTARTGELFF
D gene: .; V gene: TRBV5-1; J gene: TRBJ2-1; clone size: .; CDR3 DNA: TGCGCCAGCAGCGACAGACAGCTTGAGCAGTTCTTC; CDR3 protein: CASSDRQLEQFF
D gene: .; V gene: TRBV4-1; J gene: TRBJ2-7; clone size: .; CDR3 DNA: TGCGCCAGCAGCCTTCGGGGGACTGGAGCCTACGAGCAGTGCTTC; CDR3 protein: CASSLRGTGAYEQCF
D gene: TRBD1; V gene: TRBV7-2; J gene: TRBJ2-1; clone size: .; CDR3 DNA: TGTGCCAGCAGCTTAGCCCCGACAGGGGGCGTATACTACAATGAGCAGTTCTTC; CDR3 protein: CASSLAPTGGVYYNEQFF
D gene: .; V gene: TRBV7-2; J gene: TRBJ1-2; clone size: .; CDR3 DNA: TGTGCCAGCAGCGTCTCGGGGTATGGCTACACCTTC; CDR3 protein: CASSVSGYGYTF
D gene: .; V gene: TRBV7-8; J gene: TRBJ1-5; clone size: .; CDR3 DNA: TGTGCCAGCAGCTTAGGGTCTACTGGCAATCAGCCCCAGCATTTT; CDR3 protein: CASSLGSTGNQPQHF
D gene: TRBD1; V gene: TRBV30; J gene: TRBJ1-1; clone size: .; CDR3 DNA: TGTGCCTGGATCTTACAGGGGAAAATTTTAGGGGGTGAAGCTTTCTTT; CDR3 protein: CAWILQGKILGGEAFF
D gene: TRBD1; V gene: TRBV11-3; J gene: TRBJ2-2; clone size: .; CDR3 DNA: TGTGCCAGCAGCCCAGGACAGGGAGCCTACACCGGGGAGCTGTTTTTT; CDR3 protein: CASSPGQGAYTGELFF
D gene: .; V gene: TRBV20-1; J gene: TRBJ1-1; clone size: .; CDR3 DNA: TGCAGTGCTAGGGGGCCCACTGAAGCTTTCTTT; CDR3 protein: CSARGPTEAFF
D gene: .; V gene: TRBV21-1; J gene: TRBJ1-1; clone size: .; CDR3 DNA: TGTGCCAGCAGCAAAGATTGGCAGTTCCACACTGAAGCTTTCTTT; CDR3 protein: CASSKDWQFHTEAFF
D gene: .; V gene: TRBV29-1; J gene: TRBJ1-5; clone size: .; CDR3 DNA: TGCAGCGCAAGACCGGGACACGAAAGCAATCAGCCCCAGCATTTT; CDR3 protein: CSARPGHESNQPQHF
D gene: .; V gene: TRBV15; J gene: TRBJ1-3; clone size: .; CDR3 DNA: TGTGCCACCAGCAGACAGGGACATTTCTTCTCTGGAAACACCATATATTTT; CDR3 protein: CATSRQGHFFSGNTIYF
D gene: .; V gene: TRBV19; J gene: TRBJ1-2; clone size: .; CDR3 DNA: TGTGCCAGTAGTCGGGGGGCCTCAGCTAACTATGGCTACACCTTC; CDR3 protein: CASSRGASANYGYTF
D gene: TRBD1; V gene: TRBV29-1; J gene: TRBJ1-4; clone size: few; CDR3 DNA: TGCAGCGTTATAACAGGGGCGGTGGGTGAAAAACTGTTTTTT; CDR3 protein: CSVITGAVGEKLFF
D gene: TRBD1; V gene: TRBV28; J gene: TRBJ1-4; clone size: .; CDR3 DNA: TGTGCCAGCGCCAGTAGGGCCAGGGGGGAAAAACTGTTTTTT; CDR3 protein: CASASRARGEKLFF
D gene: TRBD2; V gene: TRBV5-5; J gene: TRBJ2-1; clone size: .; CDR3 DNA: TGTGCCAGCAGACGGGGGGTTTGGGGATTGGGCTACAATGAGCAGTTCTTC; CDR3 protein: CASRRGVWGLGYNEQFF
D gene: .; V gene: TRBV6-5; J gene: TRBJ1-1; clone size: .; CDR3 DNA: TGTGCCAGCAGTTCAGGGAGGACTGAAGCTTTCTTT; CDR3 protein: CASSSGRTEAFF
D gene: .; V gene: TRBV2; J gene: TRBJ2-1; clone size: .; CDR3 DNA: TGTGCCAGCAGGGTCGGGACACCCTGGAATGAGCAGTTCTTC; CDR3 protein: CASRVGTPWNEQFF
D gene: TRBD2; V gene: TRBV2; J gene: TRBJ2-3; clone size: .; CDR3 DNA: TGTGCCAGCAGTCCAGTCCCGGGACTAGCGGGGAAACGGGATACGCAGTATTTT; CDR3 protein: CASSPVPGLAGKRDTQYF
D gene: .; V gene: TRBV27; J gene: TRBJ1-1; clone size: .; CDR3 DNA: TGTGCCAGCAGTATGACACTCCTGAACACTGAAGCTTTCTTT; CDR3 protein: CASSMTLLNTEAFF
D gene: .; V gene: TRBV5-1; J gene: TRBJ2-2; clone size: .; CDR3 DNA: TGCGCCAGCAGCTTGAATGTTGAGGGGGAGCTGTTTTTT; CDR3 protein: CASSLNVEGELFF
D gene: .; V gene: TRBV18; J gene: TRBJ1-1; clone size: .; CDR3 DNA: TGTGCCAGCTCACGCACAGGGACCTGGGTTCCTGAAGCTTTCTTT; CDR3 protein: CASSRTGTWVPEAFF
D gene: .; V gene: TRBV11-2; J gene: TRBJ2-1; clone size: .; CDR3 DNA: TGTGCCAGCAGTCCCCCCACGGGGAATGAGCAGTTCTTC; CDR3 protein: CASSPPTGNEQFF
D gene: TRBD1; V gene: TRBV15; J gene: TRBJ2-7; clone size: .; CDR3 DNA: TGTGCCACCAGCAGAGATTCCGGACAGGCCAACTACGAGCAGTACTTC; CDR3 protein: CATSRDSGQANYEQYF
D gene: .; V gene: TRBV19; J gene: TRBJ1-1; clone size: .; CDR3 DNA: TGTGCCAGTAGTATTGGCGGGACTTTGAACACTGAAGCTTTCTTT; CDR3 protein: CASSIGGTLNTEAFF
D gene: TRBD2; V gene: TRBV13; J gene: TRBJ2-1; clone size: .; CDR3 DNA: TGTGCCAGCAGCTTAGCTGCGGGAGGTATCAACAATGAGCAGTTCTTC; CDR3 protein: CASSLAAGGINNEQFF
D gene: .; V gene: TRBV5-1; J gene: TRBJ2-3; clone size: .; CDR3 DNA: TGCGCCAGCAGCTTGGCCGGACTGCCCACAGATACGCAGTATTTT; CDR3 protein: CASSLAGLPTDTQYF
D gene: .; V gene: TRBV6-1; J gene: TRBJ2-7; clone size: .; CDR3 DNA: TGTGCCAGCAGTGAAGCGGGCCCCTACGAGCAGTACTTC; CDR3 protein: CASSEAGPYEQYF
D gene: TRBD1; V gene: TRBV4-2; J gene: TRBJ1-2; clone size: .; CDR3 DNA: TGTGCCAGCAGCCAAGCCGGGACAGCCTTCTATGGCTACACCTTC; CDR3 protein: CASSQAGTAFYGYTF
D gene: .; V gene: TRBV6-5; J gene: TRBJ1-5; clone size: .; CDR3 DNA: TGTGCCAGCAGTTCGCCTAGTCAGCCCCAGCATTTT; CDR3 protein: CASSSPSQPQHF